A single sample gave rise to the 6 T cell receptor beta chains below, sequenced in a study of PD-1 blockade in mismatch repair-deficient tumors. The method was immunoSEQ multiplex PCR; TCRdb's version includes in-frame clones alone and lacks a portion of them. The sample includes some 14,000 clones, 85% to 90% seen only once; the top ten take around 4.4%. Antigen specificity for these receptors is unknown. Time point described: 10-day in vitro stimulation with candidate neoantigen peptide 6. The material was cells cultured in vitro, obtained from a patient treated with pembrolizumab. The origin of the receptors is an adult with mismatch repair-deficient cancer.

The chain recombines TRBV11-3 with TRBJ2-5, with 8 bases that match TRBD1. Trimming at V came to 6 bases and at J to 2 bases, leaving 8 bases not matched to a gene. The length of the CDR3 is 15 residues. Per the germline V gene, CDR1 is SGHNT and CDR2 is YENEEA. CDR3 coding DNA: TGTGCCAGCAGAGCTATAGACAGGGGTCAAGAGACCCAGTACTTC. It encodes CASRAIDRGQETQYF.

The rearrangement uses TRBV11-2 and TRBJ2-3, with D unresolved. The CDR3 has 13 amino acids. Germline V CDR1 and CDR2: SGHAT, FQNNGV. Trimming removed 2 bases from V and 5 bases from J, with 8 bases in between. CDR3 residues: CASSLNAVDTQYF. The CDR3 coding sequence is TGTGCCAGCAGCTTAAATGCAGTAGATACGCAGTATTTT.

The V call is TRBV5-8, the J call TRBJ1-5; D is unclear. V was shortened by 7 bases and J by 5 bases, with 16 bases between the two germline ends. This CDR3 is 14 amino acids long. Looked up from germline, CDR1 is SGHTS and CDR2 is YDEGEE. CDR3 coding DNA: TGTGCCAGCGTATTTGGCCGTGGAGATCAGCCCCAGCATTTT. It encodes CASVFGRGDQPQHF.

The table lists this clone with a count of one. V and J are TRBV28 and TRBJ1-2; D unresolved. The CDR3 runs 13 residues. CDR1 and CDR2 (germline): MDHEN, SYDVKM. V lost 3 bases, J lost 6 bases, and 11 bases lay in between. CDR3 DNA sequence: TGTGCCAGCAGTTTCAGTAGGGAACATGGCTACACCTTC. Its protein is CASSFSREHGYTF.

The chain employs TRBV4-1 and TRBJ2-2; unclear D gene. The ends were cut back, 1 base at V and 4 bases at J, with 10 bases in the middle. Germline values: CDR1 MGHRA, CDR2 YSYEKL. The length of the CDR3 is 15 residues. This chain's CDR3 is CASSQVTWSTGELFF. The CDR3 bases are TGCGCCAGCAGCCAAGTGACGTGGTCCACCGGGGAGCTGTTTTTT.

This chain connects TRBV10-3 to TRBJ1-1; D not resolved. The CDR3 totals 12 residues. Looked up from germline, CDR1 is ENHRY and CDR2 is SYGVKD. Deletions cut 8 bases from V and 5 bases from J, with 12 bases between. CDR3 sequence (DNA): TGTGCCATCGGGGATTCCTGGACTGAAGCTTTCTTT. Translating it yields CAIGDSWTEAFF.